This TCR beta chain was obtained from a study of T cell changes during pregnancy in multiple sclerosis. This clone showed up just once. Sequenced by immunoSEQ multiplex PCR; TCRdb stores in-frame clones only, minus some. The sample holds approximately 13,000 clones, under 90% seen once. There are 14 residues in the CDR3. The germline V gene has CDR1 MNHEY and CDR2 SMNVEV (reference sequence). Trimming at V came to 2 bases and at J to 5 bases, leaving 5 bases not matched to a gene. The clonotype was recovered from a female donor in good health, enrolled as a control in a pregnancy study. The chain carries TRBV27 and TRBJ2-7; 8 nucleotides align to TRBD1. The sequenced sample was CD8+ T cells from peripheral blood mononuclear cells, obtained after pregnancy. The CDR3 sequence: CASSLGQGNDEQYF. DNA for the CDR3: TGTGCCAGCAGTTTAGGACAGGGCAACGACGAGCAGTACTTC.